The following is a TCR beta chain sequence with its context. No antigen is known for it. The V end was cut by 3 bases, the J end by 6 bases, with 9 bases between. The CDR3 contains 12 residues. Looked up from germline, CDR1 is WSHSY and CDR2 is SAAADI. Naive CD8 cells lacked CD45RO and underwent positive selection for CCR7, leaving out terminally differentiated effector memory CD45RA+ cells. This record comes from a study of shared clonotypes between healthy human individuals. For the study at large: The study drew on two women and three men aged 18 to 49 as donors.

Findings and caveats of the study: Memory subsets generally showed smaller estimated richness than naive subsets did.

Deep level was the assay's run setting. Clones were read by immunoSEQ multiplex PCR, and TCRdb kept only the in-frame ones, dropping some. The sample has approximately 2,200,000 clones; about 92% are singletons. This chain links TRBV10-2 with TRBJ2-7, with D maybe TRBD1 (6 bases). This TCR derives from a man younger than 30 in good health. Some clones in this sample may be carry-over from other donors' samples. The material sequenced was naive CD8+ T cells from PBMCs. The DNA of the CDR3 is TGCGCCAGCAGTGACCAGGGGTCCGAGCAGTACTTC. It is translated as CASSDQGSEQYF.